The 29 T cell receptor beta chains reported below all come from one sample, sequenced in a study of cytomegalovirus exposure and HLA in healthy donors. In the PCR, 60 Vbeta and 13 Jbeta primers were used. Sequenced by immunoSEQ multiplex PCR; TCRdb stores in-frame clones only, minus some. This sample's table reports around 100,000 clones. Sequencing was carried out using PBMCs. These receptors all come from a man in his fifties or sixties in good health and CMV-seronegative.

The V gene is TRBV5-1, the J gene TRBJ2-3, with no clear D. The CDR3 covers 13 residues. Germline V gene sequence: CDR1 SGHRS, CDR2 YFSETQ. V was shortened by 2 bases and J by 5 bases, with 9 bases between the two germline ends. CDR3 sequence reads: CASSFGVGDTQYF. The CDR3 DNA follows: TGCGCCAGCAGCTTTGGAGTAGGAGATACGCAGTATTTT. Full variable domain (rest looked up from reference TRBV5-1 and TRBJ2-3): KAGVTQTPRYLIKTRGQQVTLSCSPISGHRSVSWYQQTPGQGLQFLFEYFSETQRNKGNFPGRFSGRQFSNSRSEMNVSTLELGDSALYLCASSFGVGDTQYFGPGTRLTVL.

The genes are TRBV7-2 and TRBJ2-1; D perhaps matches TRBD1 (8 bases). This CDR3 spans 15 amino acids. CDR1 SGHTA and CDR2 FQGNSA come from the germline V gene. V was pared by 6 bases and J by 7 bases, with 19 bases between. The CDR3, as DNA: TGTGCCAGCAGGTCTCGGACAGGGAGGGGAAATGAGCAGTTCTTC. It translates to CASRSRTGRGNEQFF.

This chain joins TRBV5-1 and TRBJ2-7; 10 bases map to TRBD2. CDR1 and CDR2 (germline): SGHRS, YFSETQ. This CDR3 comprises 18 residues. V trimming: 0 bases; J trimming: 2 bases; junction bases outside the gene matches: 11. DNA of the CDR3: TGCGCCAGCAGCTTGGGTTGGCCTAGCGGGAGCCTGACCTACGAGCAGTACTTC. Protein: CASSLGWPSGSLTYEQYF.

The V gene is TRBV10-3, the J gene TRBJ1-1; D unresolved. The V end lost 3 bases, the J end lost 4 bases, and 12 bases lay between the germline ends. Germline V gene data show CDR1 as ENHRY and CDR2 as SYGVKD. This CDR3 is built from 14 residues. CDR3 bases: TGTGCCATCAGTGAAGAGGGATCGGCCACTGAAGCTTTCTTT. Protein product: CAISEEGSATEAFF.

The chain uses TRBV5-1 and TRBJ1-1; 7 nucleotides match TRBD1. CDR3 length: 14 amino acids. With 3 bases clipped from V and 0 bases from J, the junction kept 2 bases outside the gene matches. CDR1 is SGHRS and CDR2 is YFSETQ in the germline V gene. CDR3 residues: CASSWDRMNTEAFF. The CDR3 coding sequence is TGCGCCAGCAGCTGGGACAGAATGAACACTGAAGCTTTCTTT. Combining the CDR3 with reference TRBV5-1 and TRBJ1-1 gives the whole variable domain KAGVTQTPRYLIKTRGQQVTLSCSPISGHRSVSWYQQTPGQGLQFLFEYFSETQRNKGNFPGRFSGRQFSNSRSEMNVSTLELGDSALYLCASSWDRMNTEAFFGQGTRLTVV.

V is TRBV6-5 and J is TRBJ1-2, with D maybe TRBD1 (5 bases). Germline V gene sequence: CDR1 MNHEY, CDR2 SVGAGI. This CDR3 has 15 amino acids. Trimming took off 6 bases at V and 3 bases at J, with 17 bases between the two ends. The CDR3 DNA sequence: TGTGCCAGCAGGGAGGCGGGGGATTGGGACTATGGCTACACCTTC. This gives the protein CASREAGDWDYGYTF.

This rearrangement joins TRBV19 to TRBJ1-1, with no clear D. Germline CDR1 LNHDA, CDR2 SQIVND (reference sequence). The germline V and J ends were trimmed by 5 bases and 3 bases, with 19 bases remaining between them. The CDR3 loop spans 16 amino acids. The CDR3 spells CASSVNAGGVYTEAFF. As DNA, the CDR3 is TGTGCCAGTAGTGTGAACGCCGGTGGAGTCTACACTGAAGCTTTCTTT.

The chain joins TRBV10-2 to TRBJ1-1; 8 bases fit TRBD1. The CDR3 extends over 16 amino acids. The trim removed 6 bases at V and 3 bases at J, leaving 12 bases unmatched. CDR1 WSHSY and CDR2 SAAADI come from the germline V gene. The CDR3 coding sequence is TGCGCCAGCAGGGAAACTACCGGACAGGGAGACACTGAAGCTTTCTTT. Its protein is CASRETTGQGDTEAFF.

V and J are TRBV7-2 and TRBJ2-7, with unresolved D. V lost 5 bases and J 6 bases, leaving 14 bases between the germline ends. CDR3 length equals 13 residues. Germline loops: CDR1 SGHTA, CDR2 FQGNSA. CDR3 bases: TGTGCCAGCAGCCGCAGTTCTGGCGGCGAGCAGTACTTC. This codes for CASSRSSGGEQYF.

This chain joins TRBV18 and TRBJ1-1; D possibly corresponds to TRBD1 (5 bases). CDR3 length equals 13 residues. Germline V lookup: CDR1 KGHSH, CDR2 LQKENI. The ends were cut back, 5 bases at V and 3 bases at J, with 10 bases in the middle. CDR3 sequence (DNA): TGTGCCAGCTCATCCAGGGAGGACACTGAAGCTTTCTTT. Translated: CASSSREDTEAFF.

This chain connects TRBV14 to TRBJ1-4; D is unclear. Trimming left V 8 bases short and J 7 bases short, with 11 bases between. From germline, CDR1 is SGHDN and CDR2 FVKESK. The CDR3 contains 12 residues. CDR3 in amino acids: CASEGGFEKLFF. The CDR3 nucleotides read TGTGCCAGCGAGGGCGGATTTGAAAAACTGTTTTTT.

This chain uses TRBV7-9 with TRBJ1-5; no firm D call. Trimming removed 3 bases from V and 9 bases from J, with 15 bases in between. The CDR3 runs to 14 residues. The germline gives CDR1 SEHNR, CDR2 FQNEAQ (reference sequence). CDR3 coding DNA: TGTGCCAGCAGCTTGGACGGACGGGAGGGGCCCCAGCATTTT. It codes for CASSLDGREGPQHF.

The chain recombines TRBV6-6 with TRBJ2-5; no clear D. This CDR3 has 15 residues. In germline, CDR1 is MNHNY, CDR2 SVGAGI (reference sequence). V lost 0 bases and J lost 0, with 8 bases in between. The CDR3 protein is CASSYSSSYQETQYF. CDR3 nucleotide sequence: TGTGCCAGCAGTTACTCATCTTCGTACCAAGAGACCCAGTACTTC.

The chain is built from TRBV7-8 and TRBJ1-1; 8 bases are shared with TRBD1. The germline V gene has CDR1 SGHVS and CDR2 FQNEAQ. The length of the CDR3 is 15 residues. The J segment lost 1 base and the V segment lost 4 bases, leaving 5 bases of the junction unmatched. CDR3 DNA: TGTGCCAGCAGCTGGAAGACAGGGGCGAACACTGAAGCTTTCTTT. Protein product: CASSWKTGANTEAFF.

This sequence joins TRBV19 and TRBJ2-1; weak D call: TRBD1 (5 bases). The CDR3 sequence is 16 residues long. With 2 bases removed from V and 5 bases from J, the gap between germline ends came to 16 bases. Germline CDR1 and CDR2: LNHDA and SQIVND (reference sequence). The DNA of the CDR3 is TGTGCCAGTAGTATATTCGGTCTGGGGCCAGACAATGAGCAGTTCTTC. As protein: CASSIFGLGPDNEQFF.

The chain is built from TRBV4-1 and TRBJ1-2, with 7 nucleotides matching TRBD1. The CDR3 extends over 16 amino acids. The trim removed 0 bases at V and 3 bases at J, leaving 7 bases unmatched. Germline V gene sequence: CDR1 MGHRA, CDR2 YSYEKL. CDR3 sequence reads: CASSQDPRGRDYGYTF. The DNA for the CDR3 is TGCGCCAGCAGCCAAGATCCGAGGGGGCGAGACTATGGCTACACCTTC.

The chain links TRBV18 to TRBJ2-6, with D possibly TRBD2 on 6 matching bases. Germline CDR1 and CDR2: KGHSH and LQKENI. This CDR3 has 17 residues. V shed 6 bases and J shed 0 bases, with 15 bases lying between them. The CDR3 reads CASSARDSSSGANVLTF. The DNA of the CDR3 is TGTGCCAGCTCCGCCCGGGACTCTAGCTCTGGGGCCAACGTCCTGACTTTC.

The chain carries TRBV28 and TRBJ2-5; the match to TRBD2 covers 12 bases. CDR1 MDHEN and CDR2 SYDVKM come from the germline V gene. The CDR3 totals 16 residues. V was pared by 5 bases and J by 5 bases, with 9 bases of the junction left unmatched. CDR3 in amino acids: CASSASGRARAETQYF. The CDR3 DNA reads as TGTGCCAGCAGTGCTAGCGGGAGGGCCCGGGCGGAGACCCAGTACTTC.

The gene calls are TRBV7-2 and TRBJ2-1, with 7 bases aligning to TRBD2. CDR3 length: 15 amino acids. Germline CDR1 SGHTA, CDR2 FQGNSA. After removal of 2 bases from V and 5 bases from J, the junction contained 6 bases not matched to a gene. The CDR3 region is CASSLSIGGNNEQFF. The CDR3 DNA is TGTGCCAGCAGCTTATCCATCGGGGGGAACAATGAGCAGTTCTTC. Full variable domain (rest looked up from reference TRBV7-2 and TRBJ2-1): GAGVSQSPSNKVTEKGKDVELRCDPISGHTALYWYRQSLGQGLEFLIYFQGNSAPDKSGLPSDRFSAERTGGSVSTLTIQRTQQEDSAVYLCASSLSIGGNNEQFFGPGTRLTVL.

The genes are TRBV6-4 and TRBJ2-3, with 9 bases that match TRBD2. V lost 3 bases and J lost 3; bases outside the gene matches: 7. This CDR3 comprises 16 residues. Per germline, CDR1 MRHNA and CDR2 SNTAGT. DNA for the CDR3: TGTGCCAGCAGTGAGGAAGCGGGAGGATCGACAGATACGCAGTATTTT. It yields the protein CASSEEAGGSTDTQYF.

V is TRBV18 and J is TRBJ2-4, with D uncertain. The germline V and J ends were trimmed by 6 bases and 8 bases, with 17 bases remaining between them. Looked up from germline, CDR1 is KGHSH and CDR2 is LQKENI. The CDR3 spans 14 residues. The CDR3 protein is CASSLSKQWDIQYF. The CDR3 DNA follows: TGTGCCAGCTCCCTAAGCAAACAGTGGGACATTCAGTACTTC.

The V call is TRBV6-5, the J call TRBJ2-2; a weak D match, TRBD2 (5 bases). V shed 0 bases and J shed 5 bases, with 13 bases lying between them. The germline V gene encodes CDR1 MNHEY and CDR2 SVGAGI. There are 16 residues in the CDR3. The CDR3 nucleotides are TGTGCCAGCAGTTACTCGAGTGGGGAGCTGACCGGGGAGCTGTTTTTT. It yields the protein CASSYSSGELTGELFF.

This chain links TRBV7-9 with TRBJ1-6, with TRBD1 matching over 7 bases. This CDR3 has 15 amino acids. Trimming took 3 bases from V and 6 from J; bases not matched to a gene: 5. Germline lookup yields CDR1 SEHNR and CDR2 FQNEAQ (reference sequence). CDR3 bases: TGTGCCAGCAGCTTCCGGGAGGGGGCTAATTCACCCCTCCACTTT. Its protein is CASSFREGANSPLHF.

The chain couples TRBV19 to TRBJ1-6; perhaps TRBD1 as D (5 bases). The CDR3 totals 16 residues. V lost 8 bases and J lost 0, with 14 bases in between. In germline, CDR1 is LNHDA, CDR2 SQIVND (reference sequence). This CDR3 is CASQDTLSSYNSPLHF. As DNA, the CDR3 is TGTGCCAGTCAGGACACGTTGAGCTCCTATAATTCACCCCTCCACTTT.

The J gene is TRBJ1-1, the V gene TRBV2; tentative D call: TRBD1 (5 bases). CDR1 is SNHLY, CDR2 FYNNEI, per germline. V lost 9 bases and J lost 1, with 12 bases in between. The CDR3 runs to 13 residues. For the CDR3, the DNA is TGTGCCAGTCCCCTGACAGAGAACACTGAAGCTTTCTTT. Translation: CASPLTENTEAFF.

The V gene is TRBV5-1, the J gene TRBJ2-1; 10 bases agree with TRBD2. The CDR3 length is 13 residues. Germline V lookup: CDR1 SGHRS, CDR2 YFSETQ. V dropped 5 bases and J dropped 9; count of bases not matched to a gene: 5. The CDR3, as DNA: TGCGCCAGCAGAGTAGCGGGAGGCGCTGAGCAGTTCTTC. It encodes CASRVAGGAEQFF.

The V and J genes are TRBV6-1 and TRBJ2-1; 7 positions match TRBD2. From germline, CDR1 is MNHNS and CDR2 SASEGT. V dropped 3 bases and J dropped 3; count of bases not matched to a gene: 2. CDR3 length: 14 amino acids. In DNA, the CDR3 is TGTGCCAGCAGTGACCGGGACTACTACAATGAGCAGTTCTTC. It translates to CASSDRDYYNEQFF.

The rearrangement joins TRBV19 to TRBJ1-5, with 8 bases identical to TRBD1. The germline V gene has CDR1 LNHDA and CDR2 SQIVND (reference sequence). This CDR3 region has 15 residues. Trimming took 5 bases from V and 10 from J; bases not matched to a gene: 13. The CDR3 DNA is TGTGCCAGTAGTGCGACGACAGGGGCAAAAGGACCCCAGCATTTT. Its translation is CASSATTGAKGPQHF. The variable domain in full, completed from reference TRBV19 and TRBJ1-5, reads DGGITQSPKYLFRKEGQNVTLSCEQNLNHDAMYWYRQDPGQGLRLIYYSQIVNDFQKGDIAEGYSVSREKKESFPLTVTSAQKNPTAFYLCASSATTGAKGPQHFGDGTRLSIL.

CDR3: CASSFSSAEPQHF. CDR3 DNA sequence: TGTGCCAGCAGCTTTTCAAGTGCGGAGCCCCAGCATTTT. This chain links TRBV5-6 with TRBJ1-5; D call uncertain. Germline CDR1 reads SGHDT; CDR2 reads YYEEEE. This CDR3 region has 13 residues. V lost 2 bases and J 8 bases, leaving 11 bases between the germline ends.